The 16 T cell receptor beta chains given below trace back to one sample, sequenced in a study of vaccination effects on CD4 cells after COVID-19 (dated by TCRdb to 2021 to 2024). Libraries were constructed by the immunoSEQ multiplex PCR assay. TCRdb limited this immuneACCESS table to in-frame rearrangements with V and J called. A share of clones is missing; checked studies link under half to unresolved V genes, and the rest is unexplained. The sample records about 45,000 clones, 65% to 70% of which are singletons. The top ten hold 30% to 40% of the sample. No antigen is known for these receptors. In the ViraFEST assay, PBMC were stimulated with viral peptide pools, and TCR sequencing was then used to find antigen-specific CD4+ T cell clonotypes based on their expansion. After about 10 days of culture, CD4+ T cells were isolated with the EasySep CD4+ T cell isolation kit. PCR-confirmed SARS-CoV-2 infection had occurred in convalescent patients between March and December 2020, before the Alpha, Beta and Delta variants emerged in the United States.

Sample: CD4+ T cells from PBMCs cultured with a peptide pool, taken before COVID-19 vaccination. The source of these receptors is a human donor who had a prior SARS-CoV-2 infection.

The CDR3 nucleotides are TGTGCCAGCAGCCCGCTGACTAGCGCGGAAGCAGATACGCAGTATTTT. Translation gives CASSPLTSAEADTQYF. The chain combines TRBV4-2 with TRBJ2-3; TRBD2 agrees at 8 bases. CDR1 and CDR2 (germline): LGHNA, YNFKEQ. The CDR3 has 16 amino acids. The junction had 10 bases not matched to a gene; V was cut back by 4 bases and J by 4 bases.

This clone was detected only once. This chain uses TRBV6-5 with TRBJ2-7, with TRBD1 matching over 7 bases. Trimming removed 8 bases from V and 3 bases from J; junction bases left unmatched: 10. Germline-derived CDR1 and CDR2 are MNHEY and SVGAGI. The CDR3 has 14 amino acids. In DNA form, the CDR3 reads TGTGCCAGCCGCAGGGGGATTGGACTCTACGAGCAGTACTTC. This encodes CASRRGIGLYEQYF.

CDR3 amino acids: CASSLVNGFRTDTQYF. CDR3 DNA sequence: TGTGCCAGCAGCTTGGTCAACGGGTTCCGCACAGATACGCAGTATTTT. The chain employs TRBV5-6 and TRBJ2-3; no definite D call. The V gene lost 0 bases and the J gene lost 1 base, with 12 bases spanning the gap. The CDR3 totals 16 residues. Germline loops: CDR1 SGHDT, CDR2 YYEEEE.

A few counts support this clone. V and J are TRBV15 and TRBJ2-1, with 9 bases identical to TRBD2. The CDR3 totals 11 residues. Trimming at V came to 6 bases and at J to 10 bases, leaving 1 base not matched to a gene. Germline V gene sequence: CDR1 LNHNV, CDR2 YYDKDF (reference sequence). CDR3 bases: TGTGCCACCAGAGGGACTAGCGAGCAGTTCTTC. Protein sequence: CATRGTSEQFF.

V usage is TRBV7-9 and J usage is TRBJ1-4, with unresolved D. This CDR3 region has 14 residues. Deletions cut 1 base from V and 7 bases from J, with 10 bases between. The germline V gene has CDR1 SEHNR and CDR2 FQNEAQ (reference sequence). CDR3 residues: CASSLGAGIEKLFF. CDR3 nucleotide sequence: TGTGCCAGCAGCTTAGGGGCGGGGATTGAAAAACTGTTTTTT.

The chain uses TRBV7-2 and TRBJ2-3, with 15 bases lining up with TRBD2. The V and J ends lost 4 bases and 3 bases, in that order; junction bases with no gene match: 2. The germline V gene has CDR1 SGHTA and CDR2 FQGNSA. The CDR3 is 16 amino acids. The CDR3 bases are TGTGCCAGCAGCTCCGGGACTAGCGGGGGGACAGATACGCAGTATTTT. As protein: CASSSGTSGGTDTQYF.

The rearrangement joins TRBV2 to TRBJ2-7, with 10 bases matching TRBD1. Trimming at V came to 5 bases and at J to 4 bases, leaving 2 bases not matched to a gene. CDR3 size: 13 residues. Looked up from germline, CDR1 is SNHLY and CDR2 is FYNNEI. Written as DNA, the CDR3 is TGTGCCAGCAGTTGGACAGGGGGGTACGAGCAGTACTTC. This translates into CASSWTGGYEQYF.

The table lists this clone with a count of one. The J gene is TRBJ2-3, the V gene TRBV6-6, with no clear D. V was pared by 5 bases and J by 2 bases, with 5 bases between. The CDR3 is made up of 12 amino acids. Looked up from germline, CDR1 is MNHNY and CDR2 is SVGAGI (reference sequence). The CDR3 spells CASSQHTDTQYF. CDR3 bases: TGTGCCAGCAGTCAACACACAGATACGCAGTATTTT.

This chain uses TRBV2 with TRBJ1-1, with D maybe TRBD1 (5 bases). Germline-derived CDR1 and CDR2 are SNHLY and FYNNEI. The germline V and J ends were trimmed by 5 bases and 0 bases, with 10 bases remaining between them. The CDR3 sequence is 14 residues long. As DNA, the CDR3 is TGTGCCAGCAGTTATCAGGGCATGAACACTGAAGCTTTCTTT. This codes for CASSYQGMNTEAFF.

V usage is TRBV11-3 and J usage is TRBJ2-7; 12 bases are shared with TRBD2. CDR3 length equals 16 residues. Germline CDR1 reads SGHNT; CDR2 reads YENEEA. V lost 5 bases, J lost 2 bases, and 7 bases stayed unmatched. The CDR3 nucleotides are TGTGCCAGCAGCCTTGGGACTAGCGGGTTCACCTACGAGCAGTACTTC. Translated, it gives CASSLGTSGFTYEQYF. Full variable domain (missing parts from reference TRBV11-3 and TRBJ2-7): EAGVVQSPRYKIIEKKQPVAFWCNPISGHNTLYWYLQNLGQGPELLIRYENEEAVDDSQLPKDRFSAERLKGVDSTLKIQPAELGDSAVYLCASSLGTSGFTYEQYFGPGTRLTVT.

J is TRBJ2-5 and V is TRBV7-8; D is perhaps TRBD1 or TRBD2 (5 bases each). V was shortened by 5 bases and J by 3 bases, with 10 bases between the two germline ends. The CDR3 covers 13 residues. Germline V gives CDR1 SGHVS, CDR2 FQNEAQ. CDR3 nucleotides: TGTGCCAGCAGCGGGGGAGTCAAAGAGACCCAGTACTTC. Its translation: CASSGGVKETQYF.

This rearrangement joins TRBV19 to TRBJ2-3; D assignment may be TRBD1 or TRBD2 (5 bases each). CDR3 length equals 14 residues. Per the germline V gene, CDR1 is LNHDA and CDR2 is SQIVND (reference sequence). The germline V and J ends were trimmed by 1 base and 4 bases, with 9 bases remaining between them. The CDR3 DNA is TGTGCCAGTAGTATAGGGGGGTTTCCAGATACGCAGTATTTT. Encoded protein: CASSIGGFPDTQYF.

The CDR3 DNA reads TGTGCCAGCAGGGGGAGGACAGGGGCGCACTCCTATAATTCACCCCTCCACTTT. Its translation: CASRGRTGAHSYNSPLHF. The chain has TRBV6-4 and TRBJ1-6, with 9 positions matching TRBD1. Losses at the gene ends were 6 bases for V and 0 bases for J; bases not matched to a gene: 9. In germline, CDR1 is MRHNA, CDR2 SNTAGT. CDR3 length: 18 amino acids.

This rearrangement joins TRBV5-6 to TRBJ1-1, with D possibly matching TRBD1 (5 bases). Deletions cut 2 bases from V and 3 bases from J, with 17 bases between. This CDR3 is 16 amino acids long. Germline loops: CDR1 SGHDT, CDR2 YYEEEE. The CDR3: CASSLGAYPADTEAFF. CDR3 DNA: TGTGCCAGCAGCTTAGGGGCCTACCCGGCGGACACTGAAGCTTTCTTT.

The chain carries TRBV5-1 and TRBJ2-5; no definite D call. The CDR3 totals 14 residues. V shed 0 bases and J shed 1 base, with 7 bases lying between them. Germline-derived CDR1 and CDR2 are SGHRS and YFSETQ. This chain's CDR3 is CASSLDVGQETQYF. The CDR3 DNA follows: TGCGCCAGCAGCTTGGATGTGGGCCAAGAGACCCAGTACTTC.

This chain links TRBV12-5 with TRBJ2-3, with D possibly called TRBD1 or TRBD2 (5 bases each). The CDR3 extends over 15 amino acids. Per germline, CDR1 LGHNT and CDR2 FRNRAP. V lost 5 bases and J 2 bases, leaving 14 bases between the germline ends. Here the CDR3 reads CASGPVWGNTDTQYF. CDR3 DNA: TGTGCTAGTGGTCCCGTGTGGGGGAACACAGATACGCAGTATTTT.